This TCR beta chain was retrieved from a study of CD4 T cells in lung cancer (dated by TCRdb to about 2019). General notes on the study: The study screened blood T cells of NSCLC patients for responses to candidate mutation-encoded neoepitopes and isolated neoantigen-specific CD4+ T-cell clones and TCRs. Tumor and non-adjacent lung tissue came from a handful of patients undergoing curative-intent resections for stage I-III non-small cell lung cancer. Lung adenocarcinoma or squamous cell carcinoma was present in the resected patients, who were aged 60 to 69 at blood donation and were mostly former smokers. Before blood donation, patients had received treatments including platinum chemotherapy, and some received nivolumab or pembrolizumab. TCRB deep sequencing tracked the frequency of neoantigen-specific clonotypes in tumor resections, non-adjacent lung and cultured T-cell products.

Libraries came from the immunoSEQ multiplex PCR assay. DNA was isolated with Qiagen DNeasy or QIAamp micro DNA kits and TCRB sequenced with the Adaptive Biotechnology human TCRB sequencing kit. TCRB libraries were sequenced on an Illumina MiSeq. Per the authors' processing: TCRB sequence data were analyzed using the kit provider's software, and tumor enrichment of clonotype templates was assessed with Fisher's exact test. TCRdb provides this immuneACCESS table in a form limited to in-frame rearrangements. Some clones are lacking; in checked studies, under half of them reflect an unresolved V gene, and why the rest are absent is not known. V, J and clone size derive from that table, while D and trimming were established from the DNA sequence. For this sample the table gives under 6,000 clones, of which about 67% were detected only once. The top ten constitute approximately 16% of the sample. Findings and caveats that apply to the study as a whole: Some blood-derived responses might be explained by in vitro priming of naive T cells or cross-reactivity rather than by memory responses to the cancer.

A remark on this clone: The clone's antigen remains unknown. Qualities for individual bases were not recorded, and no much larger clone is one base off.

Taken from the germline V gene, the CDR1 and CDR2 loops are ENHRY and SYGVKD. The junction shows trimming of 10 bases on V and 6 bases on J, and the gene matches do not reach 5 bases of it. The CDR3 measures 12 amino acids from cysteine to phenylalanine. The CDR3 DNA has 36 bases and is translated from base 1. The sequence links TRBV10-3 to TRBJ1-2; 10 bases in between match TRBD1. This clonotype was obtained from a man in his fifties or sixties with non-small cell lung cancer. The sample comprised lung tumor tissue. In nucleotides, the sequence is TGTGCCACCACCGGGACAGGGGATGGCTACACCTTC. It translates to CATTGTGDGYTF.